Presented here are 2 T cell receptor beta chains from one specimen sequenced in a study of PD-1 blockade in classical Hodgkin lymphoma (dated by TCRdb to 2020 to 2022). Per the publication, the time point label means: cycle 4 day 1 (C4D1), after 6 weeks of nivolumab. All trial patients had relapsed after autologous stem cell transplantation, with cohorts A, B and C differing in prior brentuximab vedotin exposure. Library preparation used the immunoSEQ multiplex PCR assay. TCRdb's version of the immuneACCESS table is confined to in-frame rearrangements and falls short of the full clone set. An unresolved V gene accounts for under half of the shortfall where checked; the remainder is of unknown origin. Within this sample are 25,000 to 30,000 clones, with 80% of them counted one time only. The ten largest clones take up around 15% of the sample. Source: peripheral blood mononuclear cells (PBMCs), taken before the fourth cycle of nivolumab. Receptor source: a human donor with classical Hodgkin lymphoma.

The V and J genes are TRBV27 and TRBJ2-1; 14 nucleotides line up with TRBD2. The J segment lost 8 bases and the V segment lost 0 bases, leaving 6 bases of the junction unmatched. Per germline, CDR1 MNHEY and CDR2 SMNVEV (reference sequence). This CDR3 is built from 17 residues. The DNA of the CDR3 is TGTGCCAGCAGTTTATCCGCGACTAGCGGGAGGGCTTATGAGCAGTTCTTC. The encoded protein is CASSLSATSGRAYEQFF.

V is TRBV19 and J is TRBJ2-3, with D unclear. The CDR3 has 15 amino acids. Between the trimmed V and J ends, which lost 1 base and 1 base, there was a span of 9 bases. Germline V gene lookup returns CDR1 LNHDA and CDR2 SQIVND (reference sequence). This chain's CDR3 is CASSIVTTRTDTQYF. The CDR3 DNA follows: TGTGCCAGTAGTATAGTAACCACACGCACAGATACGCAGTATTTT. The variable domain in full, with the rest retrieved from reference TRBV19 and TRBJ2-3, is DGGITQSPKYLFRKEGQNVTLSCEQNLNHDAMYWYRQDPGQGLRLIYYSQIVNDFQKGDIAEGYSVSREKKESFPLTVTSAQKNPTAFYLCASSIVTTRTDTQYFGPGTRLTVL.